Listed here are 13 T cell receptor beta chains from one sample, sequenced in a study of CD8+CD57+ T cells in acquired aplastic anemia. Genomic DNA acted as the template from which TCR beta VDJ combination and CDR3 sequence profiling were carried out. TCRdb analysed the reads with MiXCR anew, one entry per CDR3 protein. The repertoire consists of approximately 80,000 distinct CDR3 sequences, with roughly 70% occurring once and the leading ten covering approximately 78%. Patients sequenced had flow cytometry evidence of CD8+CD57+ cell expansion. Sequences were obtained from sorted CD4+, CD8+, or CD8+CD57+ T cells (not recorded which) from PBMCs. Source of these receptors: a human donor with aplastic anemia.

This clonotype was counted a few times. The CDR3 nucleotides are TGTGCCATCAGGGGACAAGGTACTTCACCCCTCCACTTT. Translated, it gives CAIRGQGTSPLHF. V is TRBV10-3 and J is TRBJ1-6; tentative D call: TRBD1 (6 bases). This CDR3 spans 13 amino acids. Germline values: CDR1 ENHRY, CDR2 SYGVKD. V was shortened by 6 bases and J by 9 bases, with 12 bases between the two germline ends.

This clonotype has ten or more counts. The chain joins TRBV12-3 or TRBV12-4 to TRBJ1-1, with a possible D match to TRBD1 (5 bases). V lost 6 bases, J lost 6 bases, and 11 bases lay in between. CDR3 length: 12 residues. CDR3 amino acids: CASSLGHPEAFF. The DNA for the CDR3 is TGTGCCAGCAGCCTCGGACACCCTGAAGCTTTCTTT.

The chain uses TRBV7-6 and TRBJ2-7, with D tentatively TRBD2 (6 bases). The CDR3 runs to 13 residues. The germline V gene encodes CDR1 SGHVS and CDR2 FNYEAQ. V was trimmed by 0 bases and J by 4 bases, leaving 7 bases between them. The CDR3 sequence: CASSLALAYEQYF. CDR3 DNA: TGTGCCAGCAGCTTAGCACTAGCATACGAGCAGTACTTC.

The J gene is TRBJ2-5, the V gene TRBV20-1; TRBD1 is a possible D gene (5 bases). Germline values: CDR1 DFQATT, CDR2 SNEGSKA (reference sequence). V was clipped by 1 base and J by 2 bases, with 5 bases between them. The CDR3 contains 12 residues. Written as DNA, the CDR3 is TGCAGTGCTAGAGGACAGCAAGAGACCCAGTACTTC. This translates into CSARGQQETQYF.

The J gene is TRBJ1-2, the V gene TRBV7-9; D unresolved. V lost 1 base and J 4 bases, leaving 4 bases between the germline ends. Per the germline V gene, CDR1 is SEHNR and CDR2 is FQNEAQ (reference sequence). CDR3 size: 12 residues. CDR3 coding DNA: TGTGCCAGCAGCTTAGAGGTCTATGGCTACACCTTC. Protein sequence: CASSLEVYGYTF.

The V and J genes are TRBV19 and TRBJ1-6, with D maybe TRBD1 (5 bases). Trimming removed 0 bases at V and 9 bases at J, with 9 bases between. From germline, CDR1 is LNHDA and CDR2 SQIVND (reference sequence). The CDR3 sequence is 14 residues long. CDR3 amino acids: CASSIDRVRSPLHF. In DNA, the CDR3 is TGTGCCAGTAGTATAGACAGGGTTCGTTCACCCCTCCACTTT.

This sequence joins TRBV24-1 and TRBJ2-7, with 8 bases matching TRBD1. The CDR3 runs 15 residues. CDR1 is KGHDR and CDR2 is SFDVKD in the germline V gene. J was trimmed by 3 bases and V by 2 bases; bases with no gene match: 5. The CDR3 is CATSDSGQAYYEQYF. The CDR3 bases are TGTGCCACCAGTGATTCGGGACAGGCGTACTACGAGCAGTACTTC.

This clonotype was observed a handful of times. In DNA form, the CDR3 reads TGTGCCAGCAGTGGCGATAGCGGGGGGCCCTACAATGAGCAGTTCTTC. It yields the protein CASSGDSGGPYNEQFF. The chain joins TRBV6-1 to TRBJ2-1; 10 bases agree with TRBD2. V shed 4 bases, J shed 2 bases, and the junction held 5 bases outside the gene matches. The CDR3 spans 16 residues. Germline CDR1 and CDR2: MNHNS and SASEGT.

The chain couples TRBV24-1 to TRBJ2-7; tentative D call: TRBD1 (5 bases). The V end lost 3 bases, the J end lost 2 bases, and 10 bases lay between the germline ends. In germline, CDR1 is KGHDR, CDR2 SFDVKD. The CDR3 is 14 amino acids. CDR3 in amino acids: CATSDARVPYEQYF. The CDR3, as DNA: TGTGCCACCAGTGATGCCAGGGTACCCTACGAGCAGTACTTC.

This chain's CDR3 is CASRRGLGQETQYF. The DNA of the CDR3 is TGCGCCAGCAGAAGGGGGTTAGGCCAAGAGACCCAGTACTTC. The chain employs TRBV5-1 and TRBJ2-5, with D possibly TRBD1 on 6 matching bases. Germline V gives CDR1 SGHRS, CDR2 YFSETQ. V shed 5 bases and J shed 1 base, with 12 bases lying between them. There are 14 residues in the CDR3.

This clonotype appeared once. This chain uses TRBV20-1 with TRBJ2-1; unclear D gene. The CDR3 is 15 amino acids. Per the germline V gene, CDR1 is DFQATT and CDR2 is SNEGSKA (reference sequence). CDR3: CTSLRISGSYNEQFF. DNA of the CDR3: TGCACCTCTCTGCGGATCTCCGGCTCCTACAATGAGCAGTTCTTC.

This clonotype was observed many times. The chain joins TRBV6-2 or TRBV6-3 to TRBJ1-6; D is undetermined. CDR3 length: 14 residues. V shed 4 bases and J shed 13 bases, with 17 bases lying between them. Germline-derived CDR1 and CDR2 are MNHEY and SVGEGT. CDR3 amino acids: CASSSPAPVGPLHF. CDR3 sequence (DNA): TGTGCCAGCAGTTCCCCAGCCCCGGTGGGGCCCCTCCACTTT.

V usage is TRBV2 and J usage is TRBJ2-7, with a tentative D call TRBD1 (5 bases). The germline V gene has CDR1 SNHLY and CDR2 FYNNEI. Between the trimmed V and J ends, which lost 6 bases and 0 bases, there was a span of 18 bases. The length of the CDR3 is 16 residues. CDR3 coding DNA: TGTGCCAGCAGGCCTAGGGGCAGAATACTCTCCTACGAGCAGTACTTC. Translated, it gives CASRPRGRILSYEQYF. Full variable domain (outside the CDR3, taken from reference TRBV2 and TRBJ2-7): EPEVTQTPSHQVTQMGQEVILRCVPISNHLYFYWYRQILGQKVEFLVSFYNNEISEKSEIFDDQFSVERPDGSNFTLKIRSTKLEDSAMYFCASRPRGRILSYEQYFGPGTRLTVT.